This is a list of T cell receptor beta chains from one sample in a study of OX40 agonist ivuxolimab in advanced cancers. Data came from immunoSEQ multiplex PCR; TCRdb stores just in-frame clones and leaves some out. The sample lists 100,000 to 110,000 clones, approximately 90% occurring once. Here the sequenced sample was CD4+ or CD8+ T cells sorted from blood, taken in a trial of the OX40 agonist ivuxolimab. The receptors were sampled from an adult with an advanced solid tumor such as melanoma, head and neck, liver or kidney cancer. The CDR3 runs from the conserved cysteine through the conserved F or W. Each record gives: J gene, V gene, D gene, clone size, CDR3 protein. The D gene is left open where the match is weak. Only part of the rows carry a size: once, few, many, or a class if the clone is expanded.

j_call: TRBJ2-3; v_call: TRBV4-2; d_call: NA; clone_size: NA; cdr3_aa: CASSQGTRAAGGVYTQYF
j_call: TRBJ1-4; v_call: TRBV6-5; d_call: NA; clone_size: NA; cdr3_aa: CASSLSLNEKLFF
j_call: TRBJ1-4; v_call: TRBV6-5; d_call: TRBD1; clone_size: NA; cdr3_aa: CASSLGQGNEKLFF
j_call: TRBJ2-3; v_call: TRBV5-4; d_call: TRBD2; clone_size: NA; cdr3_aa: CASSPILAGGGPTDTQYF
j_call: TRBJ2-3; v_call: TRBV9; d_call: NA; clone_size: NA; cdr3_aa: CASSRIGGTSASTDTQYF
j_call: TRBJ2-2; v_call: TRBV4-3; d_call: TRBD2; clone_size: NA; cdr3_aa: CASSRQAGVAGELFF
j_call: TRBJ1-2; v_call: TRBV28; d_call: NA; clone_size: NA; cdr3_aa: CASSLGHQIHGYTF
j_call: TRBJ1-1; v_call: TRBV7-9; d_call: NA; clone_size: few; cdr3_aa: CASSFSGNTEAFF
j_call: TRBJ1-5; v_call: TRBV5-8; d_call: TRBD1; clone_size: NA; cdr3_aa: CASSFLEGAYSNQPQHF
j_call: TRBJ2-3; v_call: TRBV2; d_call: TRBD2; clone_size: NA; cdr3_aa: CASSSPRELSTDTQYF
j_call: TRBJ1-2; v_call: TRBV19; d_call: NA; clone_size: NA; cdr3_aa: CASSPTREGLSSGYTF
j_call: TRBJ2-7; v_call: TRBV2; d_call: TRBD1; clone_size: NA; cdr3_aa: CASSDPRGPHEQYF
j_call: TRBJ2-7; v_call: TRBV19; d_call: NA; clone_size: NA; cdr3_aa: CASSPPRSYEQYF
j_call: TRBJ2-7; v_call: TRBV7-2; d_call: NA; clone_size: once; cdr3_aa: CASSLKTVSYEQYF
j_call: TRBJ2-4; v_call: TRBV7-2; d_call: TRBD2; clone_size: NA; cdr3_aa: CASSFYASGRVENIQYF
j_call: TRBJ1-4; v_call: TRBV4-3; d_call: NA; clone_size: NA; cdr3_aa: CASSQEIGARRATNEKLFF
j_call: TRBJ2-6; v_call: TRBV7-3; d_call: NA; clone_size: NA; cdr3_aa: CASSWLPVASGANVLTF
j_call: TRBJ1-1; v_call: TRBV11-2; d_call: NA; clone_size: NA; cdr3_aa: CASSVGSGYTEAFF
j_call: TRBJ2-7; v_call: TRBV5-5; d_call: TRBD2; clone_size: NA; cdr3_aa: CASSLERGIAGEAEQYF
j_call: TRBJ2-4; v_call: TRBV19; d_call: TRBD1; clone_size: NA; cdr3_aa: CASSIPGQGATAKNIQYF
j_call: TRBJ2-5; v_call: TRBV6-1; d_call: TRBD2; clone_size: NA; cdr3_aa: CASSPIVSGREYF
j_call: TRBJ1-2; v_call: TRBV5-6; d_call: TRBD1; clone_size: NA; cdr3_aa: CASSLSGTGIF
j_call: TRBJ2-7; v_call: TRBV7-8; d_call: NA; clone_size: NA; cdr3_aa: CASSRFSSGSPYEQYF
j_call: TRBJ2-7; v_call: TRBV29-1; d_call: NA; clone_size: NA; cdr3_aa: CSVVLADTYEQYF
j_call: TRBJ2-3; v_call: TRBV5-1; d_call: NA; clone_size: NA; cdr3_aa: CASSPRGSYADTQYF
j_call: NA; v_call: TRBV27; d_call: NA; clone_size: NA; cdr3_aa: CASSLSSPSIYEQYF
j_call: TRBJ1-2; v_call: TRBV5-1; d_call: TRBD1; clone_size: NA; cdr3_aa: CASSKDRGSRGYTF
j_call: TRBJ1-1; v_call: TRBV7-2; d_call: NA; clone_size: NA; cdr3_aa: CASRRGGAYTEAFF
j_call: TRBJ1-2; v_call: TRBV4-2; d_call: TRBD1; clone_size: NA; cdr3_aa: CASSPNGQGNYGYTF
j_call: TRBJ2-7; v_call: TRBV5-1; d_call: NA; clone_size: NA; cdr3_aa: CASSPEGPSYEQYF
j_call: TRBJ2-7; v_call: TRBV5-5; d_call: NA; clone_size: NA; cdr3_aa: CASSLTNGYEQYF
j_call: TRBJ2-1; v_call: TRBV2; d_call: TRBD2; clone_size: NA; cdr3_aa: CASSDRSGAYNEQFF
j_call: TRBJ1-5; v_call: TRBV19; d_call: NA; clone_size: NA; cdr3_aa: CASSMGGYSNQPQHF
j_call: TRBJ2-1; v_call: TRBV5-6; d_call: NA; clone_size: NA; cdr3_aa: CASSLESPIYNEQFF
j_call: TRBJ1-1; v_call: TRBV28; d_call: TRBD1; clone_size: NA; cdr3_aa: CASSFTSRQGQGAFF
j_call: TRBJ2-7; v_call: TRBV7-9; d_call: NA; clone_size: NA; cdr3_aa: CASSQGGGGYEQYF
j_call: TRBJ2-2; v_call: TRBV2; d_call: TRBD2; clone_size: NA; cdr3_aa: CASRATIAGATGELFF
j_call: TRBJ1-4; v_call: TRBV11-2; d_call: NA; clone_size: NA; cdr3_aa: CASSDQGEKLFF
j_call: TRBJ1-1; v_call: TRBV7-3; d_call: TRBD1; clone_size: NA; cdr3_aa: CASSPSQGAEAFF
j_call: TRBJ1-2; v_call: TRBV2; d_call: NA; clone_size: NA; cdr3_aa: CASSPATPPYTF
j_call: TRBJ1-2; v_call: TRBV4-3; d_call: NA; clone_size: once; cdr3_aa: CASSQEGGRDGYTF
j_call: TRBJ2-2; v_call: TRBV6-6; d_call: TRBD2; clone_size: NA; cdr3_aa: CASRIGTSRTGELFF
j_call: TRBJ2-3; v_call: TRBV27; d_call: TRBD2; clone_size: NA; cdr3_aa: CASSLFSAGGGDTQYF
j_call: TRBJ1-2; v_call: TRBV28; d_call: TRBD1; clone_size: NA; cdr3_aa: CASSSTGTGGPVYGYTF
j_call: TRBJ2-7; v_call: TRBV19; d_call: NA; clone_size: few; cdr3_aa: CAILYEQYF
j_call: TRBJ2-3; v_call: TRBV5-1; d_call: TRBD2; clone_size: NA; cdr3_aa: CASSLVLAGGTDTQYF
j_call: TRBJ2-7; v_call: TRBV7-2; d_call: NA; clone_size: NA; cdr3_aa: CASSSEGVGGREQYF
j_call: TRBJ1-2; v_call: TRBV5-1; d_call: NA; clone_size: NA; cdr3_aa: CASSLPGTGLGQSNGYGYTF
j_call: TRBJ2-1; v_call: TRBV5-1; d_call: NA; clone_size: NA; cdr3_aa: CASSLDRYNEQFF
j_call: TRBJ2-1; v_call: TRBV28; d_call: NA; clone_size: NA; cdr3_aa: CASSQFVYNEQFF
j_call: TRBJ1-1; v_call: TRBV28; d_call: TRBD1; clone_size: NA; cdr3_aa: CASSLRKGKGATEAFF
j_call: TRBJ2-7; v_call: TRBV29-1; d_call: TRBD1; clone_size: NA; cdr3_aa: CSAQDRQSYEQYF
j_call: TRBJ2-2; v_call: TRBV11-3; d_call: NA; clone_size: NA; cdr3_aa: CASSFSLRRARGTGELFF
j_call: TRBJ1-2; v_call: TRBV19; d_call: TRBD1; clone_size: few; cdr3_aa: CASSKGTGLYGYTF
j_call: TRBJ1-1; v_call: TRBV7-2; d_call: NA; clone_size: NA; cdr3_aa: CASSLQSNTEAFF